This TCR beta chain is drawn from a study of blood T cell repertoires in COVID-19. Data came from immunoSEQ multiplex PCR; TCRdb stores just in-frame clones and leaves some out. Among under 300,000 clones listed, approximately 86% were seen once. From germline, CDR1 is LNHDA and CDR2 SQIVND (reference sequence). The CDR3 totals 15 residues. The V gene lost 1 base and the J gene lost 7 bases, with 13 bases spanning the gap. The V gene is TRBV19, the J gene TRBJ1-4; D is uncertain. The TCR comes from a human donor in a cohort sampled during active COVID-19. Material: peripheral blood. The CDR3 region has the DNA TGTGCCAGTAGTATAGGCCAGGTCGAAGGTGAAAAACTGTTTTTT. Translating gives CASSIGQVEGEKLFF.